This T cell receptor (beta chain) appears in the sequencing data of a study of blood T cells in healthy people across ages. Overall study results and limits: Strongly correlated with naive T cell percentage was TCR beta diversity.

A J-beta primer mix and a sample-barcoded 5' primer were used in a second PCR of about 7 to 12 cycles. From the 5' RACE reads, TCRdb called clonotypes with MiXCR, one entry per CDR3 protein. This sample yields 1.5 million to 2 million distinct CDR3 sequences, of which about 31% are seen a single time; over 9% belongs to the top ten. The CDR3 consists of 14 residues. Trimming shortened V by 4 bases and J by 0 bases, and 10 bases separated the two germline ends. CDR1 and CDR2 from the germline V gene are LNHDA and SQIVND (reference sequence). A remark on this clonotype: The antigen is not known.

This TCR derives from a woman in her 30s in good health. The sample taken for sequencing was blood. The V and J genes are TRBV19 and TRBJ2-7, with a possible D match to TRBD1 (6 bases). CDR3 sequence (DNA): TGTGCCAGTAGTAGGACAGTGAGCTCCTACGAGCAGTACTTC. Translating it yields CASSRTVSSYEQYF.